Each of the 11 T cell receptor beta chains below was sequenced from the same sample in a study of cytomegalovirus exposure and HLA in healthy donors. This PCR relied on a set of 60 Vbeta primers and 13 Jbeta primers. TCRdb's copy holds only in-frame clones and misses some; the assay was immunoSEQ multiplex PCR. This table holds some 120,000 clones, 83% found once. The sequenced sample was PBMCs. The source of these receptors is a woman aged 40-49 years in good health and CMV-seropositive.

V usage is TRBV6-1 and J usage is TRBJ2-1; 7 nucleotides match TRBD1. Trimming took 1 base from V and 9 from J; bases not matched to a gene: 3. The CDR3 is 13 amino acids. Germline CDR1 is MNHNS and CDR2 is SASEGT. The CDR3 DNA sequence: TGTGCCAGCAGTGAAGAGAACAGGGGTGAGCAGTTCTTC. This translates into CASSEENRGEQFF.

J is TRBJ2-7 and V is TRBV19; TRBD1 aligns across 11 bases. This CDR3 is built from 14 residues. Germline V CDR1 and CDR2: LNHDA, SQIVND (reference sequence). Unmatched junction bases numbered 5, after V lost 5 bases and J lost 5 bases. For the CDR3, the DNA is TGTGCCAGTAGTTATCCGGGACAGGGGGACGAGCAGTACTTC. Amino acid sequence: CASSYPGQGDEQYF.

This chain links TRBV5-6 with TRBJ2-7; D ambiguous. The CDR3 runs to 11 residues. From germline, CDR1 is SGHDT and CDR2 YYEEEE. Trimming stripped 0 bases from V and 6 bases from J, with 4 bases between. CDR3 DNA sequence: TGTGCCAGCAGCTTGGCTCTCGAGCAGTACTTC. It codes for CASSLALEQYF.

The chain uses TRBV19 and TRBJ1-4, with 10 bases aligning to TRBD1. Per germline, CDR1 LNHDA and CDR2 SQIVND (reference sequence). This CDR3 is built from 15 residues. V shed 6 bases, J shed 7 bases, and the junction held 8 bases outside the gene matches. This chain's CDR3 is CASRPTGTGAEKLFF. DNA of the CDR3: TGTGCCAGTAGACCGACCGGGACAGGGGCTGAAAAACTGTTTTTT. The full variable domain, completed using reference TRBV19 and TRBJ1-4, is DGGITQSPKYLFRKEGQNVTLSCEQNLNHDAMYWYRQDPGQGLRLIYYSQIVNDFQKGDIAEGYSVSREKKESFPLTVTSAQKNPTAFYLCASRPTGTGAEKLFFGSGTQLSVL.

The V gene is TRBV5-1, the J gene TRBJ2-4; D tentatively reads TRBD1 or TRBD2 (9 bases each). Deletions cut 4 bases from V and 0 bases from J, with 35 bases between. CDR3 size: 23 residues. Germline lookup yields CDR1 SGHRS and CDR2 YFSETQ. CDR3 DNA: TGCGCCAGCAGCACGACCACCGGGACAGGGCAGTTAGCGGGAGTTCTAGCCAAAAACATTCAGTACTTC. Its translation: CASSTTTGTGQLAGVLAKNIQYF.

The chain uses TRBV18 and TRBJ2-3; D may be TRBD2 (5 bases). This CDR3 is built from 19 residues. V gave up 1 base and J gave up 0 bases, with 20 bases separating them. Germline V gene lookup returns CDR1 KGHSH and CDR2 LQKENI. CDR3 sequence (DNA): TGTGCCAGCTCACCACTTTCCGCCTCTAGCAGATCTAGCACAGATACGCAGTATTTT. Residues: CASSPLSASSRSSTDTQYF.

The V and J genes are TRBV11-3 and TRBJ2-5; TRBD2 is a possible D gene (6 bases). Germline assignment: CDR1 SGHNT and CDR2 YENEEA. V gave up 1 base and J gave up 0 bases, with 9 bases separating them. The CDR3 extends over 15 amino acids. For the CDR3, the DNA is TGTGCCAGCAGCTTAGGCGGGACTGACCAAGAGACCCAGTACTTC. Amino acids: CASSLGGTDQETQYF.

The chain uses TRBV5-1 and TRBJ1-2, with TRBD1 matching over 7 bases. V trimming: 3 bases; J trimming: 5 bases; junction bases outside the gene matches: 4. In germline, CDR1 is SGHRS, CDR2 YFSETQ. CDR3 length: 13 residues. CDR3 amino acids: CASSWGDSYGYTF. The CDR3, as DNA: TGCGCCAGCAGCTGGGGGGACAGTTATGGCTACACCTTC.

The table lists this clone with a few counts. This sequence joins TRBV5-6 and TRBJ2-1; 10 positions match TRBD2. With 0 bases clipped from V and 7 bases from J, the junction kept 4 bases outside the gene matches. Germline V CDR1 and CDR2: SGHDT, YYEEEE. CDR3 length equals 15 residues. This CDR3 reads CASSLGLAGVNEQFF. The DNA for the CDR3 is TGTGCCAGCAGCTTGGGGCTAGCGGGAGTTAATGAGCAGTTCTTC.

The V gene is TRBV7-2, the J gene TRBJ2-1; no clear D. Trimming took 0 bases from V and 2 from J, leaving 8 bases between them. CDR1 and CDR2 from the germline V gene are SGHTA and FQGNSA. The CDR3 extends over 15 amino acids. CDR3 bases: TGTGCCAGCAGCTTAGCGTACGGAGCCTACAATGAGCAGTTCTTC. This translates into CASSLAYGAYNEQFF.

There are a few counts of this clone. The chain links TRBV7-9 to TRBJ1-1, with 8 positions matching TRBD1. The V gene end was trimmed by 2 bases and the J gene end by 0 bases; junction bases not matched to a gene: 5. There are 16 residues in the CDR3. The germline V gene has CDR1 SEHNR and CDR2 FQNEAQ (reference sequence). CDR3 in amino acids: CASSLTGTGLNTEAFF. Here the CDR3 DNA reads TGTGCCAGCAGCTTAACCGGGACAGGACTGAACACTGAAGCTTTCTTT.